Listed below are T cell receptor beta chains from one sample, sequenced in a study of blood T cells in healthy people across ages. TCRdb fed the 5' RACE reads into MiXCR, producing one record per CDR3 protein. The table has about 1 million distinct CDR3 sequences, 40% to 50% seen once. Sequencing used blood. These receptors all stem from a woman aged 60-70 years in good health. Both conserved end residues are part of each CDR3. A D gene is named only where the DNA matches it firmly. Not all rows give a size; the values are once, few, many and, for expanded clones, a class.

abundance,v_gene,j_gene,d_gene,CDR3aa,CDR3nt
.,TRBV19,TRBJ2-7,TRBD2,CASKRSGSYEEQYF,TGTGCCAGTAAACGGAGCGGGAGTTATGAGGAGCAGTACTTC
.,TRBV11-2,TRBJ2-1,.,CASSLVIGRDGQDEQFF,TGTGCCAGCAGCTTAGTGATAGGGCGGGACGGCCAGGATGAGCAGTTCTTC
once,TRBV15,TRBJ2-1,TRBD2,CATSRDRTSGNYNEQFF,TGTGCCACCAGCAGAGACCGGACTAGCGGCAACTACAATGAGCAGTTCTTC
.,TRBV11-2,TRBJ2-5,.,CAGSLDFSGETQYF,TGTGCCGGCAGCTTAGATTTTAGCGGAGAGACCCAGTACTTC
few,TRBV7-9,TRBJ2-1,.,CASSLVGLANEQFF,TGTGCCAGCAGCTTAGTTGGGCTAGCCAATGAGCAGTTCTTC
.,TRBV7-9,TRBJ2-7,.,CVSSFGTNPYEQYF,TGTGTCAGCAGCTTCGGGACAAATCCCTACGAGCAGTACTTC
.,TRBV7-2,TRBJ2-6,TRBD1,CASSPRQGYVISGANVLTF,TGTGCCAGCAGCCCCCGACAGGGATACGTGATCTCTGGGGCCAACGTCCTGACTTTC
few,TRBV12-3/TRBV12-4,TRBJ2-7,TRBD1,CASSLGGGMDEQYF,TGTGCCAGCAGTTTAGGAGGGGGCATGGACGAGCAGTACTTC
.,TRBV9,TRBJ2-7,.,CASSVAPGPTYEQYF,TGTGCCAGCAGCGTAGCTCCAGGCCCGACCTACGAGCAGTACTTC
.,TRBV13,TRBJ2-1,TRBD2,CASSLGPGGAYNEQFF,TGTGCCAGCAGCTTAGGACCGGGAGGTGCTTACAATGAGCAGTTCTTC
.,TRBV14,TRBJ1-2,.,CASSQNRIYGYTF,TGTGCCAGCAGCCAAAACAGGATCTATGGCTACACCTTC
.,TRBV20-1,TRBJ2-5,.,CSARDGPGETQYF,TGCAGTGCTAGAGATGGCCCAGGGGAGACCCAGTACTTC
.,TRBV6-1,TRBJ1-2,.,CASTRNYGYTF,TGTGCCAGCACCAGGAACTATGGCTACACCTTC
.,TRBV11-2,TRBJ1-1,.,CASSLVRFMSQAFF,TGTGCCAGCAGCTTAGTTCGGTTTATGAGTCAAGCTTTCTTT
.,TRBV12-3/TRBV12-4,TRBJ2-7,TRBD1,CASSNDRDSRGYEQYF,TGTGCCAGCAGTAACGACCGGGACAGCCGAGGATACGAGCAGTACTTC
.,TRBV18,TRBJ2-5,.,CASATTEETQYF,TGTGCCAGCGCCACTACTGAAGAGACCCAGTACTTC
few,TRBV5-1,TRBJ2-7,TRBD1,CASSSDRAAISYEQYF,TGCGCCAGCAGCTCCGACAGGGCCGCAATTTCCTACGAGCAGTACTTC